The entry below describes one T cell receptor (beta chain). Its matching antigen is unknown. The data were obtained in a study of shared clonotypes between healthy human individuals. General study points: The sharing of about 5% of naive CD4 clonotypes was seen across a handful of donors. Generation probabilities of non-shared clonotypes were lower (relative to those shared by all four donors).

Participating donors were healthy, HIV-negative adults free of recent acute infections or vaccinations. The split of CD4+ cells yielded CD45RA+ naive and CD45RA-negative memory subsets. The germline V gene encodes CDR1 SNHLY and CDR2 FYNNEI. The trim removed 4 bases at V and 5 bases at J, leaving 8 bases unmatched. This CDR3 comprises 14 residues. Here immunoSEQ multiplex PCR was the method, and the copy in TCRdb shows in-frame clones only, minus some. The table shows about 1.5 million clones, with 96% occurring only once. The sequence was collected from a man aged 25-45 years in good health. Sequencing was carried out using naive CD4+ T cells sorted from blood. Subset indicated: CD45RA+ positively selected. The V call is TRBV2, the J call TRBJ2-7; 7 nucleotides align to TRBD1. CDR3 sequence reads: CASSGQGHTNEQYF. CDR3 DNA sequence: TGTGCCAGCAGTGGACAGGGCCACACCAACGAGCAGTACTTC.